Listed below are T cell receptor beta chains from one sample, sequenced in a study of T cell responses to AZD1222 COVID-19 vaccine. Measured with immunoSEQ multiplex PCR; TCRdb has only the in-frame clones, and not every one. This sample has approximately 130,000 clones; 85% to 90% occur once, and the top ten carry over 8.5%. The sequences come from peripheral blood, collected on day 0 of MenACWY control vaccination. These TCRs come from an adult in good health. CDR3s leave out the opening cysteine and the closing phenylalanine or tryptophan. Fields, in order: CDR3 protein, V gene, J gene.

AWSPGQGVIIRSSYNSPLH,TRBV30,TRBJ1-6
ASSLNRGPTEQY,TRBV5-4,TRBJ2-7
ASSFGDRYGYT,TRBV12-3/TRBV12-4,TRBJ1-2
ASSGVAGTYNEQF,TRBV7-2,TRBJ2-1
ASSVATGAVGVGSDTQY,TRBV9,TRBJ2-3
ASSIGLGFVSEQY,TRBV5-6,TRBJ2-7
SVWEDRFYGYT,TRBV29-1,TRBJ1-2
ASSPGGETQY,TRBV18,TRBJ2-5
ASSLGQGRLGWTGELF,TRBV7-7,TRBJ2-2
ASSRKPQGRAKNIQY,TRBV7-9,TRBJ2-4
ASSGGQGGRQPQH,TRBV2,TRBJ1-5
ASSDRGQETQY,TRBV9,TRBJ2-5
ASSLSDIQY,TRBV14,TRBJ2-4
ASSSLGAGDNEQF,TRBV27,TRBJ2-1
ASSQEGSGSPTGELF,TRBV14,TRBJ2-2
ASSYGGTEAF,TRBV28,TRBJ1-1
ASSIGLAGGLYEQY,TRBV5-1,TRBJ2-7
ASSSQGIAGYT,TRBV13,TRBJ1-2
GETGYPGDRGTGELF,TRBV24-1,TRBJ2-2
ASRLLAGADTQY,TRBV27,TRBJ2-3
ASWGFAGGGDEQY,TRBV25-1,TRBJ2-7
AWKGALYNSPLH,TRBV30,TRBJ1-6
ASSYSQAPSGNTIY,TRBV6-5,TRBJ1-3